The 18 T cell receptor beta chains below were found in one sample sequenced in a study of T cell changes during pregnancy in multiple sclerosis. Profiling relied on immunoSEQ multiplex PCR, and the TCRdb table lists in-frame clones only, not all of them. The table lists over 12,000 clones, about 86% of them singletons. The source material was CD8+ T cells from peripheral blood mononuclear cells, sampled in the first trimester of pregnancy. These receptors were obtained from a female donor with multiple sclerosis, enrolled in a pregnancy study.

The V gene is TRBV6-5, the J gene TRBJ2-2; 9 nucleotides match TRBD2. V was clipped by 0 bases and J by 9 bases; unmatched bases: 8. Germline assignment: CDR1 MNHEY and CDR2 SVGAGI. CDR3 length: 16 residues. This CDR3 reads CASSYSLAGVHRELFF. As DNA, the CDR3 is TGTGCCAGCAGTTACTCGTTAGCGGGGGTCCACCGGGAGCTGTTTTTT.

The chain carries TRBV2 and TRBJ2-3, with a weak D call TRBD1 (5 bases). Trimming pared 10 bases from V and 1 base from J, leaving 9 bases between. The CDR3 covers 12 residues. Germline CDR1 is SNHLY and CDR2 is FYNNEI. The CDR3 sequence is CAIETGTDTQYF. CDR3 nucleotides: TGTGCCATCGAGACAGGCACAGATACGCAGTATTTT.

The chain uses TRBV27 and TRBJ2-7; D may be TRBD1 (6 bases). With 5 bases removed from V and 0 bases from J, the gap between germline ends came to 20 bases. Germline values: CDR1 MNHEY, CDR2 SMNVEV (reference sequence). This CDR3 is 17 amino acids long. In DNA, the CDR3 is TGTGCCAGCAGTCCGGCGCTCACAGGGTTCCTCTCCTACGAGCAGTACTTC. Translation: CASSPALTGFLSYEQYF.

The chain is built from TRBV27 and TRBJ1-6; 9 positions match TRBD1. V was pared by 2 bases and J by 11 bases, with 1 base of the junction left unmatched. This CDR3 is built from 13 residues. From germline, CDR1 is MNHEY and CDR2 SMNVEV (reference sequence). CDR3: CASSLGQGTPLHF. CDR3 nucleotides: TGTGCCAGCAGTTTAGGACAGGGGACACCCCTCCACTTT.

The CDR3 loop is CASSLGAHQPQHF. CDR3 nucleotide sequence: TGTGCCAGCAGCTTGGGGGCCCATCAGCCCCAGCATTTT. V and J are TRBV5-6 and TRBJ1-5; unclear D gene. Per germline, CDR1 SGHDT and CDR2 YYEEEE. The CDR3 has 13 amino acids. Trimming left V 0 bases short and J 5 bases short, with 6 bases between.

V and J are TRBV18 and TRBJ1-5, with 10 bases aligning to TRBD1. Germline loops: CDR1 KGHSH, CDR2 LQKENI. The CDR3 is 18 residues long. V was pared by 3 bases and J by 4 bases, with 12 bases of the junction left unmatched. The CDR3 region has the DNA TGTGCCAGCTCACCTATCCACAGGGACAGGGGCTTTAATCAGCCCCAGCATTTT. Protein product: CASSPIHRDRGFNQPQHF.

The rearrangement uses TRBV5-4 and TRBJ1-3; D not resolved. The CDR3 covers 15 residues. V was cut by 0 bases and J by 1 base, with 8 bases left in between. CDR1 SGHNT and CDR2 YYREEE come from the germline V gene (reference sequence). CDR3 in DNA: TGTGCCAGCAGCTTGGGAGTAATATCTGGAAACACCATATATTTT. This encodes CASSLGVISGNTIYF. Full variable domain (remainder filled in from reference TRBV5-4 and TRBJ1-3): ETGVTQSPTHLIKTRGQQVTLRCSSQSGHNTVSWYQQALGQGPQFIFQYYREEENGRGNFPPRFSGLQFPNYSSELNVNALELDDSALYLCASSLGVISGNTIYFGEGSWLTVV.

The rearrangement links TRBV5-1 to TRBJ1-6, with 8 bases lining up with TRBD1. Germline CDR1 and CDR2: SGHRS and YFSETQ. J was trimmed by 6 bases and V by 4 bases; bases with no gene match: 21. This CDR3 spans 20 amino acids. The CDR3 region has the DNA TGCGCCAGCAGCCCGGAGGGTCCGCCGGACAGGGAAGAAGGTAATTCACCCCTCCACTTT. Its translation: CASSPEGPPDREEGNSPLHF.

This chain links TRBV7-9 with TRBJ2-1, with 8 bases fitting TRBD1. J gave up 2 bases and V 3 bases, and 6 bases lay outside the gene matches. Germline CDR1 SEHNR, CDR2 FQNEAQ (reference sequence). The CDR3 consists of 16 residues. For the CDR3, the DNA is TGTGCCAGCAGCTTCGCGACAGGGGTTGCCTACAATGAGCAGTTCTTC. Amino acids: CASSFATGVAYNEQFF.

This clone came up once. A junction end diverges from the germline sequence, so it may reflect a read error. V usage is TRBV7-9 and J usage is TRBJ2-5; D is perhaps TRBD2 (6 bases). The CDR3 covers 14 residues. The V gene's germline CDR1 is SEHNR and CDR2 FQNEAQ (reference sequence). The CDR3 here is CASSLFREQEAQYF. The DNA of the CDR3 is TGTGCCAGCAGCTTATTTCGGGAGCAAGAGGCCCAGTACTTC.

The V gene is TRBV7-8, the J gene TRBJ1-5, with 8 bases matching TRBD1. V lost 6 bases, J lost 4 bases, and 11 bases stayed unmatched. In germline, CDR1 is SGHVS, CDR2 FQNEAQ. The CDR3 extends over 16 amino acids. The CDR3 nucleotides read TGTGCCAGCAGTCCATCCGGACAGGGCCCGAATCAGCCCCAGCATTTT. Amino acid sequence: CASSPSGQGPNQPQHF. The full variable domain, with the rest looked up from reference TRBV7-8 and TRBJ1-5, is GAGVSQSPRYKVAKRGQDVALRCDPISGHVSLFWYQQALGQGPEFLTYFQNEAQLDKSGLPSDRFFAERPEGSVSTLKIQRTQQEDSAVYLCASSPSGQGPNQPQHFGDGTRLSIL.

The chain joins TRBV28 to TRBJ2-1; D uncertain. In germline, CDR1 is MDHEN, CDR2 SYDVKM. Deletions cut 6 bases from V and 0 bases from J, with 6 bases between. The CDR3 spans 13 residues. DNA for the CDR3: TGTGCCAGCAGAACTCTCTCCTACAATGAGCAGTTCTTC. Its translation: CASRTLSYNEQFF.

This chain joins TRBV6-5 and TRBJ1-1; D is undetermined. CDR3 length equals 12 residues. Germline-derived CDR1 and CDR2 are MNHEY and SVGAGI. V lost 5 bases to trimming and J lost 5 bases, with 9 bases between them. Here the CDR3 DNA reads TGTGCCAGCAGTGGCGCGGAGACTGAAGCTTTCTTT. As protein: CASSGAETEAFF.

The J gene is TRBJ2-1, the V gene TRBV7-9; TRBD2 aligns across 8 bases. Germline CDR1 SEHNR, CDR2 FQNEAQ (reference sequence). Losses at the gene ends were 4 bases for V and 8 bases for J; bases not matched to a gene: 10. CDR3 length equals 15 residues. The CDR3 protein is CASSSAGTSNYEQFF. CDR3 sequence (DNA): TGTGCCAGCAGCTCAGCCGGGACTAGTAACTATGAGCAGTTCTTC.

Sample share makes this clone medium-sized. The chain is built from TRBV6-4 and TRBJ2-1; TRBD2 matches 13 bases. CDR3 length: 15 residues. The ends lost 4 bases at V and 5 bases at J; junction bases unmatched: 2. The germline V gene has CDR1 MRHNA and CDR2 SNTAGT. The CDR3 DNA reads TGTGCCAGCAGTGTAGGGACTAGCGGGGACAATGAGCAGTTCTTC. Translated: CASSVGTSGDNEQFF.

This clone has a single count. J is TRBJ2-1 and V is TRBV7-9, with D possibly being TRBD2 (5 bases). The CDR3 loop spans 15 amino acids. V was cut by 7 bases and J by 0 bases, with 13 bases left in between. Germline lookup yields CDR1 SEHNR and CDR2 FQNEAQ (reference sequence). CDR3 in amino acids: CASNLGSNSYNEQFF. In nucleotides, the CDR3 is TGTGCCAGCAATCTAGGGAGCAACTCCTACAATGAGCAGTTCTTC.

The chain combines TRBV30 with TRBJ2-7; 10 bases line up with TRBD1. The CDR3 consists of 14 residues. CDR1 is GTSNPN, CDR2 SVGIG, per germline (reference sequence). The trim removed 4 bases at V and 7 bases at J, leaving 10 bases unmatched. CDR3 loop: CAWTSHDRGREQYF. The CDR3 bases are TGTGCCTGGACCTCTCATGACAGGGGGCGAGAGCAGTACTTC.

A few counts support this clone. The gene calls are TRBV9 and TRBJ1-1; weak D call: TRBD1 (6 bases). This CDR3 spans 15 amino acids. Deletions cut 3 bases from V and 4 bases from J, with 16 bases between. Germline values: CDR1 SGDLS, CDR2 YYNGEE. This CDR3 is CASSAQSDRFTEAFF. The CDR3 DNA reads TGTGCCAGCAGCGCCCAATCCGACAGGTTCACTGAAGCTTTCTTT.